This TCR beta chain was identified during a study of blood T cell repertoires in COVID-19. As for the study in general: Samples came from the United States, Italy and Spain, spanning acute and convalescent COVID-19. Sources were T cells, B-cell-depleted T cells, or PBMCs; the material itself was cDNA or gDNA.

The CDR3 contains 15 residues. Germline V lookup: CDR1 MNHEY, CDR2 SVGAGI. The V gene lost 5 bases and the J gene lost 7 bases, with 17 bases spanning the gap. This clone has only a few counts. Per the study methods: Estimation of nucleated cell counts was performed using reference gene primer amplification. The protocol was immunoSEQ multiplex PCR, while the TCRdb copy is restricted to in-frame clones and leaves out a portion. V and J calls and clone size follow that table, whereas D and trimming were derived from the DNA. The sample holds roughly 250,000 clones, approximately 84% seen once. The V and J genes are TRBV6-5 and TRBJ1-4; weak D call: TRBD1 (5 bases). The sample comprised peripheral blood. This receptor was identified in a man between 50 and 59 years old with active or convalescent COVID-19. CDR3 sequence reads: CASSLAQGAGEKLFF. The CDR3 nucleotides read TGTGCCAGCAGTCTGGCCCAGGGAGCGGGTGAAAAACTGTTTTTT.